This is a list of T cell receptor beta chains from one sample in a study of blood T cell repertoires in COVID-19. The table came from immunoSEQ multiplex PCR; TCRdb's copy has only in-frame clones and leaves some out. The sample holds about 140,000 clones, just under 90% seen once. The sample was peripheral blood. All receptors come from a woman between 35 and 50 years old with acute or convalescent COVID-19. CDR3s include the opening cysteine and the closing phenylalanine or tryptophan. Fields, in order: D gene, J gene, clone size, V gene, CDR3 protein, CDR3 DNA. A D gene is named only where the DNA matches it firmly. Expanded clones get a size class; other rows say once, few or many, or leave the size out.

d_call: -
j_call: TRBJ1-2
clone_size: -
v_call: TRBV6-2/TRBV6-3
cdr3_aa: CASSISRYLAYGYTF
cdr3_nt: TGTGCCAGCAGCATTTCCAGGTATTTGGCCTATGGCTACACCTTC

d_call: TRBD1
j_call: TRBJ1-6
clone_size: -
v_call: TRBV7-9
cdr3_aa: CASSRIRQGPASPLHF
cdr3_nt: TGTGCCAGCAGCCGAATTCGACAGGGGCCCGCTTCACCCCTCCACTTT

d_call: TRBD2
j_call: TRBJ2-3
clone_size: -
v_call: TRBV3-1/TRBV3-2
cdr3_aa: CASSQEWERGGPDTQYF
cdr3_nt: TGTGCCAGCAGCCAAGAATGGGAGCGGGGGGGCCCAGATACGCAGTATTTT

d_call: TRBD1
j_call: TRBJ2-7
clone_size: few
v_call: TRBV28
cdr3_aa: CASRYQGAREQYF
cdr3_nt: TGTGCCAGCAGATATCAGGGGGCTCGGGAGCAGTACTTC

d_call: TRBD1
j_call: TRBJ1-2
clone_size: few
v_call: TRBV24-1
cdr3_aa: CATLGQVYGYTF
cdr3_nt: TGTGCCACCCTGGGACAGGTCTATGGCTACACCTTC

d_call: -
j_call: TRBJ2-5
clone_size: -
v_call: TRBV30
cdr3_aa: CAGSGGKETQYF
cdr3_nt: TGTGCGGGGTCGGGGGGCAAAGAGACCCAGTACTTC

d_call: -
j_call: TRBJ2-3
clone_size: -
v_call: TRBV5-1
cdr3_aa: CASSRTGGTQYF
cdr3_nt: TGCGCCAGCAGCCGAACCGGGGGAACGCAGTATTTT

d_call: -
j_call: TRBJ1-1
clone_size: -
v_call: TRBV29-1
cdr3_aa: CSIRGSASLWTEAFF
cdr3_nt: TGCAGCATCAGGGGCTCCGCATCGTTATGGACTGAAGCTTTCTTT

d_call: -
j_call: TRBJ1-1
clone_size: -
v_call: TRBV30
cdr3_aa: CAASTGVNTEAFF
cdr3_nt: TGTGCTGCCTCCACAGGAGTGAACACTGAAGCTTTCTTT

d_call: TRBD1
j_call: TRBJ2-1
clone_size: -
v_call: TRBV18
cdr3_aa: CASSPPTGQGAYNEQFF
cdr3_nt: TGTGCCAGCTCACCACCGACGGGACAGGGTGCCTACAATGAGCAGTTCTTC

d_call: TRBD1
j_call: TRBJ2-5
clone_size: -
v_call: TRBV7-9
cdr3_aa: CASSLRTGLQETQYF
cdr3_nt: TGTGCCAGCAGCTTAAGGACAGGCCTACAAGAGACCCAGTACTTC

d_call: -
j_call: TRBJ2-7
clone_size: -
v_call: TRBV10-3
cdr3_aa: CAISHLSSEQYF
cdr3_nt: TGTGCCATCAGTCACCTAAGTTCAGAGCAGTACTTC

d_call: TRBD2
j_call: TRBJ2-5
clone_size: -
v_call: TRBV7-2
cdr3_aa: CASSFVGGRRVQETQYF
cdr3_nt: TGTGCCAGCAGCTTTGTGGGCGGGAGACGGGTGCAAGAGACCCAGTACTTC

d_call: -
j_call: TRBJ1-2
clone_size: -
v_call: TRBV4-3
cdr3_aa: CASSLAQSTGRGYTF
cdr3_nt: TGCGCCAGCAGCCTCGCACAGTCAACTGGAAGAGGCTACACCTTC

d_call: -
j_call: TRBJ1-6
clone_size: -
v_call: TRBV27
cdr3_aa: CASSLSLGGSPLHF
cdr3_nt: TGTGCCAGCAGTCTATCACTCGGGGGATCACCCCTCCACTTT

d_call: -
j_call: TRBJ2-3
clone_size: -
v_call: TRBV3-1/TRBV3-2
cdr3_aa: CASSLEGRRDTQYF
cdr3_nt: TGTGCCAGCAGCCTGGAGGGTAGGAGAGATACGCAGTATTTT

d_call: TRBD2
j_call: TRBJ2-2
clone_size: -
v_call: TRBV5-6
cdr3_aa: CASSLDGLAGELFF
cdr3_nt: TGTGCCAGCAGCTTGGACGGACTAGCCGGGGAGCTGTTTTTT

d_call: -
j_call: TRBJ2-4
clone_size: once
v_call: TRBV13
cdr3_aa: CASSGGPADIQYF
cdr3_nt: TGTGCCAGCAGCGGGGGCCCAGCGGACATTCAGTACTTC

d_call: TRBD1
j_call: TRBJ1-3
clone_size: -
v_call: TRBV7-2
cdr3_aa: CASSLARMGQGNTIYF
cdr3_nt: TGTGCCAGCAGCTTAGCGCGCATGGGACAGGGAAACACCATATATTTT

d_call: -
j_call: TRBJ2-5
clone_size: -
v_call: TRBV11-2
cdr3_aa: CASSFERGQKQETQYF
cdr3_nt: TGTGCCAGCAGCTTTGAACGAGGACAAAAACAAGAGACCCAGTACTTC

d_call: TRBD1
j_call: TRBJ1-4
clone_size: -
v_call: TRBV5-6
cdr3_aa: CASSFGQGGGEKLFF
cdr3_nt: TGTGCCAGCAGCTTCGGACAGGGGGGAGGTGAAAAACTGTTTTTT

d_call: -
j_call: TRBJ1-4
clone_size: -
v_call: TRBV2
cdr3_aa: CASSEARGLTGEKLFF
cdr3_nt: TGTGCCAGCAGTGAAGCGCGAGGTCTCACGGGTGAAAAACTGTTTTTT

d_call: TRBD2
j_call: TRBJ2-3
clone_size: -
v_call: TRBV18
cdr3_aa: CASSPTLAGVSTDTQYF
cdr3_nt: TGTGCCAGCTCACCCACACTAGCGGGGGTAAGCACAGATACGCAGTATTTT